This T cell receptor (beta chain) was profiled in a study of cytomegalovirus exposure and HLA in healthy donors. A multiplex PCR was run with 60 Vbeta primers and 13 Jbeta primers. TCRdb keeps only in-frame clones here, not all; method: immunoSEQ multiplex PCR. The data show 150,000 or so clones, around 75% seen once. With regard to this clone: A read error may account for a junction end that differs from germline.

CDR3 length equals 15 residues. Germline lookup yields CDR1 SGHTA and CDR2 FQGNSA. The sequenced material came from PBMCs. V is TRBV7-2 and J is TRBJ1-3, with no clear D. This TCR was recovered from a male donor in good health and CMV-seronegative. The DNA of the CDR3 is TGTGCCAGCAGCTTAGTCGGAGAGCTTGGAGACACCATATATTTT. As protein: CASSLVGELGDTIYF.